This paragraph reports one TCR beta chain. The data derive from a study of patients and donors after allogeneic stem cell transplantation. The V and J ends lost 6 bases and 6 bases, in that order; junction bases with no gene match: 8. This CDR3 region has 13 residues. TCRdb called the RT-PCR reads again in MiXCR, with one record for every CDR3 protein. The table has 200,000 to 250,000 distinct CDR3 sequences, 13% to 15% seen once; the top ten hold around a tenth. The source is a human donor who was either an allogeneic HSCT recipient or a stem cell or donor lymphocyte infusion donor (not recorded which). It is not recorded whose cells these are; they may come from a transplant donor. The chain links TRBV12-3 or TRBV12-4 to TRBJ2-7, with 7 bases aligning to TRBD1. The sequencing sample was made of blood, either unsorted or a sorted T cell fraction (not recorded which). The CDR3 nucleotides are TGTGCCAGCAGCCAAGACAGGGTAACCGAGCAGTACTTC. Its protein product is CASSQDRVTEQYF.